The present entry profiles one T cell receptor (beta chain) with its context. The junction had 3 bases not matched to a gene; V was cut back by 3 bases and J by 0 bases. This CDR3 has 17 amino acids. Looked up from germline, CDR1 is LGHDT and CDR2 is YNNKEL (reference sequence). These data come from a study of blood T cells in healthy people across ages. With a J-beta primer mix and a sample-barcoded 5' primer, a second PCR ran about 7 to 12 cycles. TCRdb called the 5' RACE reads again in MiXCR, with one record for every CDR3 protein. The top ten hold less than 2.5% of the sample, which has 1.5 million to 2 million distinct CDR3 sequences, around half seen once.

The sequence derives from a woman aged 40-49 years in good health. Sample: blood. V usage is TRBV3-1 and J usage is TRBJ2-6, with 9 bases that match TRBD2. The CDR3 here is CASSHLAGSSGANVLTF. CDR3 in DNA: TGTGCCAGCAGCCACCTAGCGGGGAGCTCTGGGGCCAACGTCCTGACTTTC.